What follows describes a single TCR beta chain. Its antigen remains unidentified. This may stem from a read error, because a much larger clone lies one nucleotide away. cDNA libraries for TCR beta contained unique molecular identifiers. The source material, 1 to 10 million T cells, gave rise to approximately 520,000 cDNA molecules. TCRdb recomputed calls from the PCR reads with MiXCR, one row per CDR3 protein. The sample lists around 200,000 distinct CDR3 sequences, over 25% occurring once. The data originate from a study of post-analysis software for immune sequencing data. Study outcomes and limitations: Normalized Chao1 diversity in multiple sclerosis patients fell significantly below that of controls. When the samples were clustered directly with F measure, those that had been prepared in the same batch showed strong co-clustering. Included in a set of about 5 TRBV segments more frequent in patients than controls were TRBV5-6, TRBV5-1 and TRBV20-1.

The V and J ends lost 7 bases and 10 bases, in that order; junction bases with no gene match: 12. CDR3 size: 13 residues. The sample was blood. This sequence joins TRBV12-3 or TRBV12-4 and TRBJ2-7, with TRBD2 matching 8 bases. The source is a girl aged 2-17 years with multiple sclerosis. CDR3 loop: CASTIAGQEAQYF. The CDR3 DNA is TGTGCCAGCACTATAGCGGGACAAGAGGCCCAGTACTTC.